The 10 T cell receptor beta chains below were found in one sample sequenced in a study of T cell changes during pregnancy in multiple sclerosis. Some clones are missing from TCRdb's copy, which holds only in-frame ones; the method was immunoSEQ multiplex PCR. The sample yields 39,000 or so clones, around 93% seen once. The sequencing here drew on CD8+ T cells from peripheral blood mononuclear cells, taken in the third trimester of pregnancy. The receptor set was obtained from a female donor with multiple sclerosis, enrolled in a pregnancy study.

This sequence joins TRBV27 and TRBJ2-1, with D perhaps matching TRBD2 (5 bases). Trimming took off 2 bases at V and 9 bases at J, with 20 bases between the two ends. Germline loops: CDR1 MNHEY, CDR2 SMNVEV (reference sequence). The CDR3 extends over 16 amino acids. The CDR3 sequence: CASSLAGISLFTEQFF. The CDR3 DNA is TGTGCCAGCAGTTTAGCCGGGATATCGCTTTTCACTGAGCAGTTCTTC.

V is TRBV6-5 and J is TRBJ1-1, with D unresolved. The germline gives CDR1 MNHEY, CDR2 SVGAGI. The CDR3 consists of 13 residues. Trimming removed 7 bases from V and 5 bases from J, with 14 bases in between. CDR3 in amino acids: CASTTGSGTEAFF. CDR3 bases: TGTGCCAGCACCACGGGAAGTGGAACTGAAGCTTTCTTT.

The chain uses TRBV7-9 and TRBJ2-7; TRBD2 matches 7 bases. Germline CDR1 SEHNR, CDR2 FQNEAQ (reference sequence). V trimming: 10 bases; J trimming: 6 bases; junction bases outside the gene matches: 12. The CDR3 loop spans 13 amino acids. As DNA, the CDR3 is TGTGCCACAACGGGCCTAGCGGCCTCCGAGCAGTACTTC. Translation gives CATTGLAASEQYF.

This chain links TRBV10-3 with TRBJ2-1; 8 bases line up with TRBD1. The ends lost 3 bases at V and 5 bases at J; junction bases unmatched: 6. CDR1 and CDR2 from the germline V gene are ENHRY and SYGVKD. The CDR3 loop spans 15 amino acids. The CDR3 sequence: CAISDPGGSNNEQFF. Written as DNA, the CDR3 is TGTGCCATCAGTGATCCAGGGGGCAGCAACAATGAGCAGTTCTTC.

The chain uses TRBV27 and TRBJ2-7; D possibly corresponds to TRBD1 (6 bases). CDR3 length equals 13 residues. Germline CDR1 is MNHEY and CDR2 is SMNVEV (reference sequence). Trimming stripped 5 bases from V and 6 bases from J, with 14 bases between. The CDR3 DNA follows: TGTGCCAGCAGTGCGGCAACAGGGAGCGAGCAGTACTTC. Protein sequence: CASSAATGSEQYF.

The rearrangement links TRBV11-2 to TRBJ2-1; 9 bases are shared with TRBD2. The CDR3 is 15 amino acids. Losses at the gene ends were 4 bases for V and 4 bases for J; bases not matched to a gene: 5. CDR1 is SGHAT, CDR2 FQNNGV, per germline. The CDR3 region is CASSSWTSEYNEQFF. The CDR3 nucleotides read TGTGCCAGCAGCTCCTGGACTAGCGAGTACAATGAGCAGTTCTTC. Full variable domain (rest looked up from reference TRBV11-2 and TRBJ2-1): EAGVAQSPRYKIIEKRQSVAFWCNPISGHATLYWYQQILGQGPKLLIQFQNNGVVDDSQLPKDRFSAERLKGVDSTLKIQPAKLEDSAVYLCASSSWTSEYNEQFFGPGTRLTVL.

V usage is TRBV29-1 and J usage is TRBJ2-5; the match to TRBD2 covers 9 bases. Germline lookup yields CDR1 SQVTM and CDR2 ANQGSEA. This CDR3 spans 17 amino acids. V shed 3 bases, J shed 5 bases, and the junction held 16 bases outside the gene matches. This CDR3 is CSVDPPREGLELETQYF. CDR3 bases: TGCAGCGTTGATCCACCGCGGGAGGGCCTCGAGTTGGAGACCCAGTACTTC.

The chain joins TRBV6-5 to TRBJ1-3, with D unclear. Germline V gene sequence: CDR1 MNHEY, CDR2 SVGAGI. Trimming shortened V by 5 bases and J by 0 bases, and 5 bases separated the two germline ends. This CDR3 has 13 residues. The CDR3 coding sequence is TGTGCCAGCAGTCGTTTCTCTGGAAACACCATATATTTT. It translates to CASSRFSGNTIYF.

The V call is TRBV7-2, the J call TRBJ2-7; 10 bases align to TRBD2. The CDR3 totals 14 residues. The V gene's germline CDR1 is SGHTA and CDR2 FQGNSA. V was clipped by 2 bases and J by 6 bases; unmatched bases: 4. CDR3: CASSLLAGVLEQYF. As DNA, the CDR3 is TGTGCCAGCAGCTTACTAGCGGGAGTGCTCGAGCAGTACTTC.

The chain has TRBV9 and TRBJ2-3; 11 nucleotides match TRBD1. This CDR3 is 14 amino acids long. Unmatched junction bases numbered 2, after V lost 7 bases and J lost 1 base. Germline V gene lookup returns CDR1 SGDLS and CDR2 YYNGEE. The CDR3 is CASGTGGGTDTQYF. Written as DNA, the CDR3 is TGTGCCAGCGGGACAGGGGGTGGCACAGATACGCAGTATTTT.